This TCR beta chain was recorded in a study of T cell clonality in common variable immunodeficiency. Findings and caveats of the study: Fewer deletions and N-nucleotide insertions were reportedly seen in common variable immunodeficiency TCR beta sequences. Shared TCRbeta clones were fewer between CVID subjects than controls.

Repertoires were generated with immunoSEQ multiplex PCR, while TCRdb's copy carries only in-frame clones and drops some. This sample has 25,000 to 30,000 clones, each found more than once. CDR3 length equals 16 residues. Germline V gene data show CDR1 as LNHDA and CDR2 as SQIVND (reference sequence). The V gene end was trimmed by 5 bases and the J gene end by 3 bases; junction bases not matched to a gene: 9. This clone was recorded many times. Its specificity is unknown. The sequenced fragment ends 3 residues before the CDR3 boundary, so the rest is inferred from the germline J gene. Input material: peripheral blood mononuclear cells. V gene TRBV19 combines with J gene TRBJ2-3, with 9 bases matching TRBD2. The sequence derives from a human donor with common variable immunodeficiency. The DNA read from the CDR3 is TGTGCCAGTAGTCTTGGACTAGCGCCCTTGACAGATACG. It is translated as CASSLGLAPLTDT. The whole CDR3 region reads CASSLGLAPLTDTQYF.